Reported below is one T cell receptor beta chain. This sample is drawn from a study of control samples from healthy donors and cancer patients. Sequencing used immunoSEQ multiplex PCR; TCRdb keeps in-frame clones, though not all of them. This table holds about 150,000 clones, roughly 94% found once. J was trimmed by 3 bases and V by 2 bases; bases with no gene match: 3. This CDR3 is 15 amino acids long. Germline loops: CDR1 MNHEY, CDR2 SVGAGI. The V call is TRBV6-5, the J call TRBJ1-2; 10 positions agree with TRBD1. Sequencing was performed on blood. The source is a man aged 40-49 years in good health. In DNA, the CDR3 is TGTGCCAGCAGTTACCCGGGACAGGGGCACTATGGCTACACCTTC. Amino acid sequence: CASSYPGQGHYGYTF.